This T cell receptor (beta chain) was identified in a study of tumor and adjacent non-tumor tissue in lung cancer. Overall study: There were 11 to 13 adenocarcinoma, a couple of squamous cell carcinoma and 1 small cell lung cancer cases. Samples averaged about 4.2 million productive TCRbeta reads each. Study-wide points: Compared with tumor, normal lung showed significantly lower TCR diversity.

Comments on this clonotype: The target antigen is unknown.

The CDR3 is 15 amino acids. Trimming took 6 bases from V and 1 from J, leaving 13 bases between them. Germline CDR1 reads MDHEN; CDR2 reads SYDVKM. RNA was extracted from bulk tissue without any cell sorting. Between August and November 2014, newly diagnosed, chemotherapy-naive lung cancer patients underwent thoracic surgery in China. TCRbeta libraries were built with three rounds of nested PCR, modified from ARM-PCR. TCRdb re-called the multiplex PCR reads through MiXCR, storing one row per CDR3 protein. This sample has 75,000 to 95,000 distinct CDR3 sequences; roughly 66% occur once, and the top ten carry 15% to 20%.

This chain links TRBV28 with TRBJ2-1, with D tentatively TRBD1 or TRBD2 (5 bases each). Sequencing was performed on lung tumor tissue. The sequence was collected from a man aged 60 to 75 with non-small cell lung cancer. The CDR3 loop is CASSYEWGSYNEQFF. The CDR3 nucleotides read TGTGCCAGCAGCTACGAGTGGGGGTCCTACAATGAGCAGTTCTTC. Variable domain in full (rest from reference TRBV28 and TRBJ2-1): DVKVTQSSRYLVKRTGEKVFLECVQDMDHENMFWYRQDPGLGLRLIYFSYDVKMKEKGDIPEGYSVSREKKERFSLILESASTNQTSMYLCASSYEWGSYNEQFFGPGTRLTVL.